The clone carrying this T cell receptor (beta chain) was detected ten times or more. TCRdb processed the reads anew with MiXCR; each CDR3 protein has one entry. The repertoire includes 500,000 to 600,000 distinct CDR3 sequences, 16% of them detected once, and roughly 25% sits in the top ten. These data belong to a study of T cell repertoires in cytomegalovirus infection. CDR1 is SGHVS and CDR2 is FQNEAQ in the germline V gene. The CDR3 covers 20 residues. After removal of 5 bases from V and 0 bases from J, the junction contained 10 bases not matched to a gene. This clonotype originated in a human donor in good health (CMV status not recorded). Some clones in this sample may be carry-over from other donors' samples. Sequenced input: CD8+ T cells from PBMCs. The chain is built from TRBV7-8 and TRBJ2-1, with 16 bases aligning to TRBD2. DNA for the CDR3: TGTGCCAGCAGCCCGGGACTAGCGGGGGGGCCTGTTGACTCCTACAATGAGCAGTTCTTC. As protein: CASSPGLAGGPVDSYNEQFF.